The clone carrying this T cell receptor (beta chain) was counted once. The data originate from a study of T cell changes during pregnancy in multiple sclerosis. TCRdb's copy holds only in-frame clones and misses some; the assay was immunoSEQ multiplex PCR. The sample has about 59,000 clones, roughly 92% seen once. Trimming took 3 bases from V and 10 from J, leaving 12 bases between them. There are 12 residues in the CDR3. CDR1 MDHEN and CDR2 SYDVKM come from the germline V gene. The sample in question was peripheral blood, obtained in the third trimester of pregnancy. The sequence was obtained from a female donor in good health, enrolled as a control in a pregnancy study. This sequence joins TRBV28 and TRBJ1-1, with D possibly TRBD1 on 5 matching bases. The CDR3 region has the DNA TGTGCCAGCAGTTTGCCAGGGAGGGCAGCTTTCTTT. Translation: CASSLPGRAAFF.